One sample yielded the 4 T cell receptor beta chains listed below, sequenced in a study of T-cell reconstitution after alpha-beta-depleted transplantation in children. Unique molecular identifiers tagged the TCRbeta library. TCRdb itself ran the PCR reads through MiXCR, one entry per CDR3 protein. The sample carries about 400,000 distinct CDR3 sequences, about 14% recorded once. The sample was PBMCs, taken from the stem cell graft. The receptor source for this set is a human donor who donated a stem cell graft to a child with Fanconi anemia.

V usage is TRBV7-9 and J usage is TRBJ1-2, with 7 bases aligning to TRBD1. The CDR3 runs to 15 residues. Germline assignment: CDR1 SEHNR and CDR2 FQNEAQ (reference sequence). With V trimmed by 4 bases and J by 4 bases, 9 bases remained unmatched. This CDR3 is CASSSGAGGTYGYTF. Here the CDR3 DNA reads TGTGCCAGCAGCTCGGGGGCAGGGGGGACCTATGGCTACACCTTC.

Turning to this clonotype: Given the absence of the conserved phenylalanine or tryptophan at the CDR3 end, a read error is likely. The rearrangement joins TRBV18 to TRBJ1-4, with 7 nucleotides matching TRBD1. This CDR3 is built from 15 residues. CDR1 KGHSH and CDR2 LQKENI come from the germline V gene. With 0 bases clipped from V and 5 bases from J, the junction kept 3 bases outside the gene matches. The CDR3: CASSPPSTGNEKLFY. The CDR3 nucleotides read TGTGCCAGCTCACCACCTTCGACAGGGAATGAAAAACTGTTTTAT.

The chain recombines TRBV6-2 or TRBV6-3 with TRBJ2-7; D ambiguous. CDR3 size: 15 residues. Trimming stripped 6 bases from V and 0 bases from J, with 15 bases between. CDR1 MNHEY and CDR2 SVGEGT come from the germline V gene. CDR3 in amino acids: CASSLGASSSYEQYV. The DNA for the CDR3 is TGTGCCAGCAGCCTCGGAGCCTCAAGCTCCTACGAGCAGTACGTC.

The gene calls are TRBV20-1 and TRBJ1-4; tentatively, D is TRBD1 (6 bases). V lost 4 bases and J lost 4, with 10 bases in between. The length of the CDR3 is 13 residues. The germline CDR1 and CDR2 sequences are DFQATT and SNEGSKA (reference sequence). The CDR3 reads CSAIRGHNEKLFF. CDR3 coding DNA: TGCAGTGCTATCAGGGGACATAATGAAAAACTGTTTTTT.